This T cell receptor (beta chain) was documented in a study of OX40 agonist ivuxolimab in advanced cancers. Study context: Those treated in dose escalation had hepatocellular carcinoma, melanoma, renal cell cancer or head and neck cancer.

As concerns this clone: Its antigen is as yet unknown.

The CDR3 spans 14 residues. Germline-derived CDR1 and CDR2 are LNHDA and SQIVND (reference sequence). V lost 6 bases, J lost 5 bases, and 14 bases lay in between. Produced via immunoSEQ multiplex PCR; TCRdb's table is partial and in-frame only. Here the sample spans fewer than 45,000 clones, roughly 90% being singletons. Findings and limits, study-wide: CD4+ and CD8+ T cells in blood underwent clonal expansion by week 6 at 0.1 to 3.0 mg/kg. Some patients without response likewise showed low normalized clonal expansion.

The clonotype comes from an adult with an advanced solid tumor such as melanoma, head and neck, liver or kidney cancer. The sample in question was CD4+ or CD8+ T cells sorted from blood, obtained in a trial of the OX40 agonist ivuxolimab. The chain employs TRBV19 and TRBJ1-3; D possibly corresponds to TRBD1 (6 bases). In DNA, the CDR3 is TGTGCCAGTAGCCCGTGGGGGGCTCGAAACACCATATATTTT. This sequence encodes CASSPWGARNTIYF.